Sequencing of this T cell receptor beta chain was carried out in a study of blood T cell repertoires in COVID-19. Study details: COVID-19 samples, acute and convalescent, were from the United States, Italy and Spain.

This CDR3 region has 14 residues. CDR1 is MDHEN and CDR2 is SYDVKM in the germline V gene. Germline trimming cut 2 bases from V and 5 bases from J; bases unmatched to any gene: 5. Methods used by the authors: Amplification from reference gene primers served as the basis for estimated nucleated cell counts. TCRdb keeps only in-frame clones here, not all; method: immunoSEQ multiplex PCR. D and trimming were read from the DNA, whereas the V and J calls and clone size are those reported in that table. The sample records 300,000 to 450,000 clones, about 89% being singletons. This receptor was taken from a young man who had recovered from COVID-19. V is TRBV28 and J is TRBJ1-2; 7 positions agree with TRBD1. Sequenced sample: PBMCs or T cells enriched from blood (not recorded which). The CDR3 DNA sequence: TGTGCCAGCAGTTTACCCGGGACAGCATATGGCTACACCTTC. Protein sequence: CASSLPGTAYGYTF.